The sequence of this T cell receptor (beta chain) was determined in a study of CD8+ T cells in alopecia areata. General observations from the study: Whereas mice showed it more clearly, TCR sharing across patients was murkier, possibly because of HLA. Affected scalp, especially in alopecia totalis/universalis, had a higher clonality than normal scalp did.

Germline CDR1 reads SGHDT; CDR2 reads YYEEEE. The ends lost 0 bases at V and 3 bases at J; junction bases unmatched: 3. The CDR3 loop spans 16 amino acids. Points on this clone: Its antigen is undetermined.

cDNA serving as the sequencing template came from extracted, reverse transcribed RNA. Repertoires were generated with immunoSEQ multiplex PCR, while TCRdb's copy carries only in-frame clones and drops some. The sample holds around 120,000 clones, roughly two thirds seen once. Sequences were obtained from CD4+ T cells sorted from blood. The genes are TRBV5-6 and TRBJ2-2, with 9 bases identical to TRBD2. This clonotype was obtained from a human donor in good health. The CDR3 coding sequence is TGTGCCAGCAGCTTGGCGGAGCGGGGGGACACCGGGGAGCTGTTTTTT. Translated, it gives CASSLAERGDTGELFF.